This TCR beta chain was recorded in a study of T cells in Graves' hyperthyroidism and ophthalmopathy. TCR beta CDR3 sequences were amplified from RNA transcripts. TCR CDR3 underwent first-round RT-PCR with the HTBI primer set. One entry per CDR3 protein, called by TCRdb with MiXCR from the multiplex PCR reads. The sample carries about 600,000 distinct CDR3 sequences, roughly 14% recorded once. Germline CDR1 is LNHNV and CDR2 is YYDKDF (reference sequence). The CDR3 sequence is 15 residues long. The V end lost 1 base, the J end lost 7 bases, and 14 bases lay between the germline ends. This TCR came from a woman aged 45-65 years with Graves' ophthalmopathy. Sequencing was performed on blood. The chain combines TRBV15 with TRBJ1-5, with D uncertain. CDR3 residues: CATSRASTGPQPQHF. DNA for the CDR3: TGTGCCACCAGCAGAGCATCTACGGGCCCCCAGCCCCAGCATTTT.